These T cell receptor beta chains were read from a single sample in a study of CD8 T cells in Susac syndrome. TCRdb re-analysed the immunoSEQ multiplex PCR reads in MiXCR, keeping a single row per CDR3 protein. The sample has about 290,000 distinct CDR3 sequences, over 75% seen once; the top ten hold about 0.17%. The material sequenced was CD8+ T cells from PBMCs. Receptor source: a human donor with multiple sclerosis. The CDR3 runs from the conserved cysteine through the conserved F or W. Fields, in order: J gene, V gene, clone size, D gene, CDR3 protein, CDR3 DNA. The D gene is left open where the match is weak. Size is stated for part of the rows, as once, few or many counts, or as a class when the clone is expanded.

TRBJ2-5 | TRBV20-1 | . | TRBD2 | CSARPGLAIETQYF | TGCAGTGCTAGGCCGGGACTAGCAATAGAGACCCAGTACTTC
TRBJ2-1 | TRBV27 | . | . | CASSLYPGTIHNEQFF | TGTGCCAGCAGTTTATACCCCGGGACAATCCACAATGAGCAGTTCTTC
TRBJ2-1 | TRBV29-1 | . | . | CSVEGTIAGEQFF | TGCAGCGTTGAAGGGACTATCGCCGGTGAGCAGTTCTTC
TRBJ2-3 | TRBV5-6 | . | . | CASSLAAADTQYF | TGTGCCAGCAGCTTGGCCGCGGCAGATACGCAGTATTTT
TRBJ2-2 | TRBV6-1 | . | . | CASSKLGDLGFAPFGELFF | TGTGCCAGCAGCAAATTGGGCGATTTGGGGTTCGCACCGTTCGGGGAGCTGTTTTTT
TRBJ1-5 | TRBV4-3 | . | . | CASSPDRPDSNQPQHF | TGCGCCAGCAGCCCCGACAGGCCTGATAGCAATCAGCCCCAGCATTTT
TRBJ2-5 | TRBV6-2/TRBV6-3 | . | . | CASSSGTEEETQYF | TGTGCCAGCAGTTCCGGGACGGAAGAAGAGACCCAGTACTTC
TRBJ2-5 | TRBV3-1 | once | . | CASSQGDQQETQYF | TGTGCCAGCAGCCAAGGGGACCAACAAGAGACCCAGTACTTC
TRBJ2-2 | TRBV10-3 | . | TRBD1 | CAISESTGTWVFRTGELFF | TGTGCCATCAGTGAGTCGACAGGGACCTGGGTTTTTCGGACCGGGGAGCTGTTTTTT
TRBJ2-2 | TRBV20-1 | . | TRBD2 | CSANRPGLAGWNTGELFF | TGCAGTGCTAACAGGCCGGGACTAGCGGGGTGGAACACCGGGGAGCTGTTTTTT
TRBJ2-7 | TRBV5-6 | . | . | CASRLIGEVHEQYF | TGTGCCAGCAGGTTAATAGGGGAGGTCCACGAGCAGTACTTC
TRBJ1-1 | TRBV28 | once | . | CASSLRENEGPEAFF | TGTGCCAGCAGTTTAAGGGAGAATGAAGGGCCTGAAGCTTTCTTT
TRBJ2-3 | TRBV4-3 | . | . | CASSQGRETDTQYF | TGCGCCAGCAGCCAAGGCCGGGAGACAGATACGCAGTATTTT
TRBJ2-5 | TRBV4-1 | . | . | CASSQVSGRDRETQYF | TGCGCCAGCAGCCAAGTAAGTGGCAGGGACCGGGAGACCCAGTACTTC
TRBJ2-7 | TRBV4-2 | . | . | CASSQEDEQYF | TGTGCCAGCAGCCAAGAGGACGAGCAGTACTTC
TRBJ2-5 | TRBV4-3 | . | TRBD2 | CASSPEGLAGGHQETQYF | TGCGCCAGCAGCCCGGAGGGGCTAGCGGGGGGGCATCAGGAGACCCAGTACTTC
TRBJ1-1 | TRBV5-4 | . | . | CASKGLEGEAFF | TGTGCCAGCAAGGGCCTGGAGGGTGAAGCTTTCTTT
TRBJ2-2 | TRBV9 | . | . | CASSVGSYTGELFF | TGTGCCAGCAGCGTAGGAAGCTATACCGGGGAGCTGTTTTTT
TRBJ2-7 | TRBV9 | . | TRBD2 | CASSVALADSYEQYF | TGTGCCAGCAGCGTAGCTCTAGCGGACTCCTACGAGCAGTACTTC
TRBJ1-2 | TRBV28 | . | . | CASIGDNYYGYTF | TGTGCCAGCATAGGGGATAACTACTATGGCTACACCTTC
TRBJ2-1 | TRBV6-2/TRBV6-3 | . | TRBD2 | CASTGLAGGFWNEQFF | TGTGCCAGCACTGGACTAGCGGGGGGGTTCTGGAATGAGCAGTTCTTC
TRBJ2-1 | TRBV9 | . | . | CASSQASGREQFF | TGTGCCAGCAGCCAAGCCAGTGGCCGGGAGCAGTTCTTC
TRBJ2-7 | TRBV27 | . | . | CASSAWSGSGEQYF | TGTGCCAGCAGTGCCTGGAGTGGTTCGGGAGAGCAGTACTTC
TRBJ2-7 | TRBV27 | . | . | CASSFNGLSYEQYF | TGTGCCAGCAGTTTTAATGGCCTCTCCTACGAGCAGTACTTC
TRBJ2-3 | TRBV4-2 | . | TRBD2 | CASSQEGLAGVDTQYF | TGTGCCAGCAGCCAAGAAGGCCTAGCGGGGGTAGATACGCAGTATTTT
TRBJ2-1 | TRBV12-3/TRBV12-4 | . | . | CASSISGAYNEQFF | TGTGCCAGCAGCATAAGTGGGGCCTACAATGAGCAGTTCTTC
TRBJ1-1 | TRBV7-3 | . | TRBD1 | CASSSTGFMNTEAFF | TGTGCCAGCAGCTCGACAGGGTTCATGAACACTGAAGCTTTCTTT
TRBJ2-1 | TRBV7-2 | . | TRBD1 | CASSYRGNLGGYNEQFF | TGTGCCAGCAGCTACAGGGGAAATCTCGGTGGGTACAATGAGCAGTTCTTC
TRBJ2-2 | TRBV28 | . | . | CASSPPRVLNTGELFF | TGTGCCAGCAGTCCCCCCCGGGTGCTGAACACCGGGGAGCTGTTTTTT
TRBJ1-5 | TRBV6-1 | . | . | CASHPTEPPTQPQHF | TGTGCCAGCCACCCGACGGAACCGCCGACCCAGCCCCAGCATTTT
TRBJ1-5 | TRBV7-8 | . | TRBD1 | CASSPYRGGQPQHF | TGTGCCAGCAGCCCATACAGGGGCGGTCAGCCCCAGCATTTT
TRBJ2-3 | TRBV2 | . | . | CASTATLTLTDTQYF | TGTGCCAGCACGGCAACGCTGACCCTCACAGATACGCAGTATTTT
TRBJ1-4 | TRBV18 | . | . | CASSPGDLDEKLFF | TGTGCCAGCTCACCTGGGGATTTGGACGAAAAACTGTTTTTT
TRBJ2-3 | TRBV18 | . | . | CASSPTGLAAHTDTQYF | TGTGCCAGCTCACCGACGGGGTTAGCTGCACACACAGATACGCAGTATTTT
TRBJ2-7 | TRBV27 | once | TRBD2 | CASSLGNGGKYEQYF | TGTGCCAGCAGTTTAGGGAACGGGGGGAAGTACGAGCAGTACTTC
TRBJ1-5 | TRBV28 | . | . | CASSLWFLRSLDDQPQHF | TGTGCCAGCAGTTTATGGTTTTTAAGGTCCCTTGACGATCAGCCCCAGCATTTT